Listed below are T cell receptor beta chains from one sample, sequenced in a study of CXCR3-negative and CXCR3-positive naive CD8 T cells. TCRdb re-called the 5' RACE reads, yielding one record per CDR3 amino acid sequence without DNA. The sample yields approximately 90,000 distinct CDR3 sequences, of which the top ten take up almost 0.55%. Sequencing input: naive CXCR3+ CD8+ T cells from blood. The origin of the receptors is a human donor in good health. Some clones in this sample may be carry-over from other donors' samples. Both conserved end residues are part of each CDR3.

TRBV2	TRBJ2-3	CASSPGLATQSSRAQYF
TRBV27	TRBJ2-1	CASSFLRLAGDNEQFF
TRBV28	TRBJ1-5	CASRGKGNQPQHF
TRBV29-1	TRBJ2-7	CSVIGSKSSYEQYF
TRBV29-1	TRBJ2-7	CSVEASYEQYF
TRBV7-9	TRBJ2-7	CASSWDSSYEQYF
TRBV15	TRBJ1-4	CATSRDSNTGTGSEKLFF
TRBV28	TRBJ2-7	CASGQGVGLDLYYEQYF
TRBV5-5	TRBJ1-2	CASSLGTAHGYTF
TRBV20-1	TRBJ2-1	CSATGLAGNYNEQFF
TRBV29-1	TRBJ2-7	CSFMTSGSYEQYF
TRBV6-1	TRBJ2-7	CASKQGADEQYF
TRBV4-3	TRBJ2-1	CASSHPMAGENNEQFF
TRBV29-1	TRBJ2-3	CSGEIGWTDTQYF
TRBV7-2	TRBJ1-6	CASSLESSPLHF
TRBV4-1	TRBJ2-7	CASSQDLAGNYEQYF
TRBV6-2/TRBV6-3	TRBJ2-7	CASSYGRPGQANEQYF
TRBV14	TRBJ2-7	CASSQDWAELEQYF
TRBV6-2/TRBV6-3	TRBJ2-1	CASWGGDQYNEQFF
TRBV28	TRBJ2-7	CASSWGAGGAYEQYF